This T cell receptor beta chain was obtained from a study of T cell responses to AZD1222 COVID-19 vaccine. Study-wide results and caveats: Clonal diversity may have been underestimated in mostly white British donors. Regions left unmutated in variants are reportedly the target of nearly half of spike-specific TCRs.

Sequenced by immunoSEQ multiplex PCR; TCRdb stores in-frame clones only, minus some. This table has some 200,000 clones, approximately 94% appearing once. V lost 1 base to trimming and J lost 6 bases, with 12 bases between them. Germline V gives CDR1 GTSNPN, CDR2 SVGIG (reference sequence). The CDR3 consists of 13 residues. In this sample, this clone turned up once. The antigen remains unidentified. The clonotype was recovered from an adult who received the MenACWY meningococcal vaccine as a control. The specimen was peripheral blood, collected 28 days after the second dose of the MenACWY control vaccine. The chain is built from TRBV30 and TRBJ1-1; TRBD1 is a possible D gene (5 bases). The CDR3 spells CAWSALGGAEAFF. In DNA, the CDR3 is TGTGCCTGGAGTGCTTTGGGGGGGGCTGAAGCTTTCTTT.